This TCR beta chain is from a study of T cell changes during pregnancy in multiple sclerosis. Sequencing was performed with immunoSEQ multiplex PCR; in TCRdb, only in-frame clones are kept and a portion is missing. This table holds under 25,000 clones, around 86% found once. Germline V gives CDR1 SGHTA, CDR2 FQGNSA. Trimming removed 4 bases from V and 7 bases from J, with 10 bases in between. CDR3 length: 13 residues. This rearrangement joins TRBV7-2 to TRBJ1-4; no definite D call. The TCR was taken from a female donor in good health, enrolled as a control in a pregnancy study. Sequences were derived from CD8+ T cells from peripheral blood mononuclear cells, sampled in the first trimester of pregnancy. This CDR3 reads CASSSPPSEKLFF. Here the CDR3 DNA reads TGTGCCAGCAGCTCGCCCCCCAGTGAAAAACTGTTTTTT. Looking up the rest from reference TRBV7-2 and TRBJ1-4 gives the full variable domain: GAGVSQSPSNKVTEKGKDVELRCDPISGHTALYWYRQSLGQGLEFLIYFQGNSAPDKSGLPSDRFSAERTGGSVSTLTIQRTQQEDSAVYLCASSSPPSEKLFFGSGTQLSVL.